The 21 T cell receptor beta chains below come from one sample, sequenced in a study of blood T cell repertoires in COVID-19 (dated by TCRdb to the early 2020s). Receptor libraries were prepared by the immunoSEQ multiplex PCR assay. TCRdb stores this immuneACCESS table with in-frame sequences only. Part of the clones is absent; in the studies checked, under half of the shortfall reflects unresolved V genes, and no reason is known for the rest. For this sample there are more than 200,000 clones; about nine tenths appear just once. More than 7% of the sample lies in the top ten. The specimen sequenced was PBMCs or T cells enriched from blood (not recorded which). All receptors derive from a young man in a cohort exposed to, infected with or recovered from COVID-19 (not recorded which).

The V gene is TRBV9, the J gene TRBJ1-2; D possibly corresponds to TRBD1 (5 bases). The CDR3 length is 15 residues. Trimming removed 4 bases at V and 0 bases at J, with 13 bases between. Germline values: CDR1 SGDLS, CDR2 YYNGEE. The CDR3 DNA follows: TGTGCCAGCAGCACACAGACAGCCTCTAACTATGGCTACACCTTC. Its protein is CASSTQTASNYGYTF.

The chain recombines TRBV5-4 with TRBJ2-3, with D possibly matching TRBD1 (5 bases). Trimming shortened V by 2 bases and J by 4 bases, and 11 bases separated the two germline ends. CDR3 length: 14 amino acids. The germline V gene encodes CDR1 SGHNT and CDR2 YYREEE (reference sequence). CDR3 DNA: TGTGCCAGCAGCTTCAGGCAGGGTGCAGATACGCAGTATTTT. Protein sequence: CASSFRQGADTQYF.

The chain uses TRBV9 and TRBJ2-5; perhaps TRBD1 as D (5 bases). CDR1 is SGDLS, CDR2 YYNGEE, per germline. The CDR3 loop spans 14 amino acids. The V gene lost 0 bases and the J gene lost 2 bases, with 8 bases spanning the gap. This chain's CDR3 is CASSVGQTQETQYF. The CDR3 DNA reads as TGTGCCAGCAGCGTAGGACAGACACAAGAGACCCAGTACTTC.

The V call is TRBV11-2, the J call TRBJ2-7; 10 nucleotides agree with TRBD2. CDR3 length equals 16 residues. With V trimmed by 6 bases and J by 0 bases, 8 bases remained unmatched. Germline V gives CDR1 SGHAT, CDR2 FQNNGV. The CDR3 protein is CASSSLAGPSSYEQYF. Here the CDR3 DNA reads TGTGCCAGCAGTTCACTAGCGGGGCCTTCCTCCTACGAGCAGTACTTC.

The rearrangement links TRBV28 to TRBJ2-3; 8 nucleotides agree with TRBD2. Trimming cost V 3 bases and J 4 bases; bases outside gene matches: 0. CDR3 length: 13 residues. Germline CDR1 reads MDHEN; CDR2 reads SYDVKM. The CDR3 DNA reads as TGTGCCAGCAGTTTGCGGGGGGCAGATACGCAGTATTTT. Amino acid sequence: CASSLRGADTQYF.

This chain connects TRBV28 to TRBJ2-1; D is perhaps TRBD2 (6 bases). Trimming left V 2 bases short and J 4 bases short, with 15 bases between. This CDR3 spans 16 amino acids. Germline CDR1 is MDHEN and CDR2 is SYDVKM. The CDR3 nucleotides read TGTGCCAGCAGTTTAGTCACGGGAGCAACTTACAATGAGCAGTTCTTC. Protein sequence: CASSLVTGATYNEQFF.

This clone was seen more than once but under ten times. This rearrangement joins TRBV12-5 to TRBJ2-1, with D possibly being TRBD2 (6 bases). The CDR3 extends over 14 amino acids. Germline V gene data show CDR1 as LGHNT and CDR2 as FRNRAP. V lost 4 bases to trimming and J lost 3 bases, with 10 bases between them. CDR3 bases: TGTGCTAGTGGTTCCCAGGGAGGCTACAATGAGCAGTTCTTC. Translation gives CASGSQGGYNEQFF.

This clone was seen once. V and J are TRBV29-1 and TRBJ2-7; 16 bases line up with TRBD2. Germline assignment: CDR1 SQVTM and CDR2 ANQGSEA. This CDR3 spans 18 amino acids. Losses at the gene ends were 4 bases for V and 0 bases for J; bases not matched to a gene: 9. CDR3 in amino acids: CSVVTGLAGGPHSYEQYF. CDR3 nucleotides: TGCAGCGTTGTTACGGGACTAGCGGGAGGGCCGCACTCCTACGAGCAGTACTTC.

The genes are TRBV7-9 and TRBJ2-7, with a possible D match to TRBD2 (5 bases). Germline V gene lookup returns CDR1 SEHNR and CDR2 FQNEAQ (reference sequence). V was cut by 6 bases and J by 2 bases, with 14 bases left in between. CDR3 length: 14 amino acids. CDR3 sequence reads: CASRPGAGAYEQYF. In DNA, the CDR3 is TGTGCCAGCAGACCCGGTGCGGGCGCCTACGAGCAGTACTTC.

This chain joins TRBV29-1 and TRBJ2-3, with 12 bases aligning to TRBD1. Germline loops: CDR1 SQVTM, CDR2 ANQGSEA. The CDR3 covers 17 residues. J was trimmed by 2 bases and V by 6 bases; bases with no gene match: 12. The CDR3 region is CSVHLRDRGLFTDTQYF. The CDR3, as DNA: TGCAGCGTCCACCTTAGGGACAGGGGGCTTTTCACAGATACGCAGTATTTT.

The chain combines TRBV11-3 with TRBJ1-1; D call uncertain. This CDR3 has 13 amino acids. Trimming took off 4 bases at V and 4 bases at J, with 10 bases between the two ends. CDR1 is SGHNT and CDR2 is YENEEA in the germline V gene. This chain's CDR3 is CASSSTVSTEAFF. CDR3 DNA: TGTGCCAGCAGCTCCACTGTATCCACTGAAGCTTTCTTT.

This chain links TRBV9 with TRBJ2-2, with 8 positions matching TRBD2. The CDR3 sequence is 14 residues long. V was clipped by 4 bases and J by 8 bases; unmatched bases: 7. Germline-derived CDR1 and CDR2 are SGDLS and YYNGEE. The CDR3, as DNA: TGTGCCAGCAGCCCCGGGAGGGCCGCGGGGGAGCTGTTTTTT. This codes for CASSPGRAAGELFF.

The chain is built from TRBV12-3 or TRBV12-4 and TRBJ1-2; TRBD1 might be the D (6 bases). V dropped 1 base and J dropped 4 bases, with 7 bases sitting between them. The CDR3 length is 13 residues. CDR3 residues: CASSLGQVYGYTF. The CDR3, as DNA: TGTGCCAGCAGTTTAGGACAGGTCTATGGCTACACCTTC.

The chain uses TRBV5-1 and TRBJ1-1; 7 bases fit TRBD1. Trimming removed 4 bases from V and 4 bases from J; junction bases left unmatched: 10. In germline, CDR1 is SGHRS, CDR2 YFSETQ. The CDR3 contains 15 residues. CDR3 residues: CASSPPQGRITEAFF. DNA of the CDR3: TGCGCCAGCAGCCCACCACAGGGGCGGATCACTGAAGCTTTCTTT.

This clone came up once. The V and J genes are TRBV28 and TRBJ2-1; D is uncertain. CDR3 length equals 15 residues. The ends were cut back, 6 bases at V and 5 bases at J, with 17 bases in the middle. Germline V gene data show CDR1 as MDHEN and CDR2 as SYDVKM. The CDR3 protein is CASRAQRPSNNEQFF. CDR3 coding DNA: TGTGCCAGCAGAGCCCAGCGCCCATCTAACAATGAGCAGTTCTTC.

This chain connects TRBV27 to TRBJ1-5; no firm D call. CDR1 and CDR2 (germline): MNHEY, SMNVEV (reference sequence). The V end lost 5 bases, the J end lost 3 bases, and 17 bases lay between the germline ends. This CDR3 has 16 residues. DNA of the CDR3: TGTGCCAGCAGTCCGCATCTAGGGAGTTTCAATCAGCCCCAGCATTTT. This codes for CASSPHLGSFNQPQHF.

V usage is TRBV28 and J usage is TRBJ2-7, with D unclear. Deletions cut 6 bases from V and 4 bases from J, with 16 bases between. The CDR3 extends over 14 amino acids. CDR1 is MDHEN, CDR2 SYDVKM, per germline. CDR3 bases: TGTGCCAGCAGCCCCTCGAGGCGGCATTACGAGCAGTACTTC. Its translation is CASSPSRRHYEQYF.

The CDR3 DNA sequence: TGTGCCAGCAGTTTAGGGACAGGGAGTTTTCAGCCCCAGCATTTT. This codes for CASSLGTGSFQPQHF. The chain has TRBV28 and TRBJ1-5; the match to TRBD1 covers 9 bases. The CDR3 sequence is 15 residues long. CDR1 MDHEN and CDR2 SYDVKM come from the germline V gene. Trimming at V came to 2 bases and at J to 6 bases, leaving 5 bases not matched to a gene.

This clone was seen once. DNA for the CDR3: TGTGCCAGCATTAAAAGGGGACTCGGATCCTACGAGCAGTACTTC. It specifies CASIKRGLGSYEQYF. This chain uses TRBV7-9 with TRBJ2-7; a weak D match, TRBD2 (6 bases). Germline CDR1 is SEHNR and CDR2 is FQNEAQ (reference sequence). The CDR3 consists of 15 residues. V dropped 7 bases and J dropped 1 base, with 17 bases sitting between them.

CDR3 sequence (DNA): TGTGCCAGTAGTAGGGGAGGGTACGAGCAGTACTTC. It encodes CASSRGGYEQYF. V is TRBV19 and J is TRBJ2-7, with 7 bases aligning to TRBD2. The germline V gene encodes CDR1 LNHDA and CDR2 SQIVND (reference sequence). The J segment lost 4 bases and the V segment lost 4 bases, leaving 1 base of the junction unmatched. This CDR3 has 12 amino acids. The full variable domain, in which reference TRBV19 and TRBJ2-7 provide the parts outside the CDR3, is DGGITQSPKYLFRKEGQNVTLSCEQNLNHDAMYWYRQDPGQGLRLIYYSQIVNDFQKGDIAEGYSVSREKKESFPLTVTSAQKNPTAFYLCASSRGGYEQYFGPGTRLTVT.

The CDR3 coding sequence is TGTGCCAGCAGCTCTTTTCCTCGGTGGGAGACCCAGTACTTC. It specifies CASSSFPRWETQYF. V usage is TRBV28 and J usage is TRBJ2-5, with no clear D. Trimming pared 6 bases from V and 5 bases from J, leaving 16 bases between. The CDR3 sequence is 14 residues long. Germline V lookup: CDR1 MDHEN, CDR2 SYDVKM.